Each of the 8 T cell receptor beta chains below was sequenced from the same sample in a study of T cell responses to AZD1222 COVID-19 vaccine. Data came from immunoSEQ multiplex PCR; TCRdb stores just in-frame clones and leaves some out. The table has over 100,000 clones, about 90% seen once. The sample here was peripheral blood, taken on day 0 of AZD1222 vaccination. Receptors were obtained from an adult in good health.

The J gene is TRBJ1-1, the V gene TRBV5-1, with D hard to call. Germline V gives CDR1 SGHRS, CDR2 YFSETQ. CDR3 length: 12 residues. The ends were cut back, 7 bases at V and 0 bases at J, with 7 bases in the middle. The CDR3 loop is CASGPLNTEAFF. For the CDR3, the DNA is TGCGCCAGCGGGCCTTTGAACACTGAAGCTTTCTTT.

The chain employs TRBV7-8 and TRBJ2-3, with 8 bases lining up with TRBD2. The CDR3 runs to 15 residues. After removal of 5 bases from V and 2 bases from J, the junction contained 6 bases not matched to a gene. Germline V lookup: CDR1 SGHVS, CDR2 FQNEAQ. CDR3 in amino acids: CASSTRLAHTDTQYF. CDR3 DNA: TGTGCCAGCAGCACGCGACTAGCGCACACAGATACGCAGTATTTT. Variable domain in full (rest from reference TRBV7-8 and TRBJ2-3): GAGVSQSPRYKVAKRGQDVALRCDPISGHVSLFWYQQALGQGPEFLTYFQNEAQLDKSGLPSDRFFAERPEGSVSTLKIQRTQQEDSAVYLCASSTRLAHTDTQYFGPGTRLTVL.

This clone was observed a few times. No DNA is shown, since the ends of the CDR3 on it are uncertain; the CDR3 is the one TCRdb lists. The V gene is TRBV1, the J gene TRBJ2-1; the table gives TRBD1 as D, unverified against the DNA. TRBV1 is termed a pseudogene. The CDR3 spans 21 amino acids, including both terminal residues. The CDR3 here is CTSSQVGTGTGGQRSYNEQFF.

V is TRBV7-9 and J is TRBJ1-5; a possible D gene is TRBD1 (5 bases). This CDR3 has 13 amino acids. Germline V lookup: CDR1 SEHNR, CDR2 FQNEAQ (reference sequence). V dropped 10 bases and J dropped 11 bases, with 21 bases sitting between them. The CDR3: CATGPHTGYSQHF. The CDR3 bases are TGTGCCACCGGGCCCCATACAGGATATTCCCAGCATTTT.

The rearrangement joins TRBV6-6 to TRBJ1-2, with 11 bases identical to TRBD1. Germline values: CDR1 MNHNY, CDR2 SVGAGI (reference sequence). The CDR3 totals 12 residues. J was trimmed by 8 bases and V by 6 bases; bases with no gene match: 2. CDR3 region: CASRGQGGGYTF. For the CDR3, the DNA is TGTGCCAGCAGGGGACAGGGGGGCGGCTACACCTTC.

The V gene is TRBV11-2, the J gene TRBJ2-2; no firm D call. Germline V CDR1 and CDR2: SGHAT, FQNNGV. This CDR3 contains 15 residues. Trimming removed 3 bases from V and 3 bases from J, with 11 bases in between. As DNA, the CDR3 is TGTGCCAGCAGCTTGCGTTTGGGATACACCGGGGAGCTGTTTTTT. Translated: CASSLRLGYTGELFF.

The chain's CDR3 is CASSLGRRIEETQYF. In DNA, the CDR3 is TGTGCCAGCAGCTTGGGAAGGAGGATAGAAGAGACCCAGTACTTC. J is TRBJ2-5 and V is TRBV5-5; tentative D call: TRBD2 (5 bases). The germline gives CDR1 SGHKS, CDR2 YYEKEE (reference sequence). The CDR3 covers 15 residues. V lost 0 bases to trimming and J lost 3 bases, with 12 bases between them.

V and J are TRBV5-8 and TRBJ2-1; perhaps D is TRBD1 or TRBD2 (5 bases each). V lost 0 bases to trimming and J lost 14 bases, with 15 bases between them. Germline V gene lookup returns CDR1 SGHTS and CDR2 YDEGEE. This CDR3 contains 13 residues. Here the CDR3 DNA reads TGTGCCAGCAGCTTGGGGGGACCGGGGCGTGAGTTCTTC. This codes for CASSLGGPGREFF. The full variable domain, completed using reference TRBV5-8 and TRBJ2-1, is EAGVTQSPTHLIKTRGQQATLRCSPISGHTSVYWYQQALGLGLQFLLWYDEGEERNRGNFPPRFSGRQFPNYSSELNVNALELEDSALYLCASSLGGPGREFFGPGTRLTVL.